This T cell receptor (beta chain) was captured in a study of neurological immune-mediated disorders. The cDNA was generated through 5'RACE incorporating 10-nucleotide random UMIs. TCRdb passed the 5' RACE reads through MiXCR, listing each CDR3 protein once. This sample has some 50,000 distinct CDR3 sequences, with around 2% found just once. Overall study findings and caveats: When the repertoires were grouped phylogenetically, those of 18 of the 34 multiple sclerosis patients came together in a single cluster of related CDR3 sequences, which points to a possible repertoire-level signature.

V shed 3 bases and J shed 3 bases, with 6 bases lying between them. From germline, CDR1 is DFQATT and CDR2 SNEGSKA (reference sequence). CDR3 size: 12 residues. The unsorted libraries had their origin in 2 million PBMCs stored at -80 C. There are many counts of this clonotype. Its antigen is unknown. The receptor's source is a woman aged 35 to 49 with multiple sclerosis. Sequences were obtained from PBMCs. The chain links TRBV20-1 to TRBJ2-1; no firm D call. The CDR3, as DNA: TGCAGTGCTAGTTCAGACTACAATGAGCAGTTCTTC. This sequence encodes CSASSDYNEQFF.